Following are 3 T cell receptor beta chains from one sample sequenced in a study of CD8+ T cells in alopecia areata. Investigators isolated RNA and reverse transcribed it into cDNA to act as the sequencing template. Repertoires were generated with immunoSEQ multiplex PCR, while TCRdb's copy carries only in-frame clones and drops some. The table has approximately 160,000 clones, 60% seen once. As for treatment: oral pan-JAK inhibitor, 5-10 mg twice daily. The sequenced sample was CD4+ T cells sorted from blood, obtained at week 24, from a patient treated with tofacitinib. The origin of the receptors is a human donor with alopecia areata.

This rearrangement joins TRBV28 to TRBJ2-1; 10 bases match TRBD1. Looked up from germline, CDR1 is MDHEN and CDR2 is SYDVKM. The J segment lost 7 bases and the V segment lost 6 bases, leaving 6 bases of the junction unmatched. The CDR3 runs to 14 residues. The CDR3 region has the DNA TGTGCCAGCAGCACGGGACAGGGGTTGAATGAGCAGTTCTTC. Its translation is CASSTGQGLNEQFF.

This chain connects TRBV29-1 to TRBJ2-1; weak D call: TRBD1 (6 bases). With 4 bases removed from V and 4 bases from J, the gap between germline ends came to 11 bases. The CDR3 totals 13 residues. CDR1 is SQVTM, CDR2 ANQGSEA, per germline. The CDR3 is CSVVGRGYNEQFF. CDR3 nucleotides: TGCAGCGTTGTCGGCAGGGGTTACAATGAGCAGTTCTTC.

The rearrangement joins TRBV29-1 to TRBJ2-1, with 8 bases lining up with TRBD2. Per the germline V gene, CDR1 is SQVTM and CDR2 is ANQGSEA. After removal of 2 bases from V and 14 bases from J, the junction contained 5 bases not matched to a gene. The CDR3 is 11 amino acids. The CDR3: CSVEPRGGEFF. CDR3 DNA sequence: TGCAGCGTTGAACCCCGGGGGGGGGAGTTCTTC.